A single sample gave rise to the 3 T cell receptor beta chains below, sequenced in a study of blood T cell repertoires in COVID-19. TCRdb's copy holds only in-frame clones and misses some; the assay was immunoSEQ multiplex PCR. This sample yields over 200,000 clones, of which about 80% are seen a single time; roughly 1.8% belongs to the top ten. The specimen was PBMCs or T cells enriched from blood (not recorded which). The receptors shown here come from a man aged 55 to 70 who had recovered from COVID-19.

V is TRBV11-3 and J is TRBJ1-1, with D unclear. The V end was cut by 2 bases, the J end by 1 base, with 8 bases between. Germline values: CDR1 SGHNT, CDR2 YENEEA. The CDR3 consists of 14 residues. CDR3 coding DNA: TGTGCCAGCAGCTTATTTAGTGCGAACACTGAAGCTTTCTTT. As protein: CASSLFSANTEAFF.

The J gene is TRBJ2-2, the V gene TRBV4-3; 8 bases are shared with TRBD1. The V and J ends lost 4 bases and 6 bases, in that order; junction bases with no gene match: 10. The germline V gene has CDR1 LGHNA and CDR2 YSLEER. CDR3 length: 16 amino acids. DNA of the CDR3: TGCGCCAGCAGCCGGGCGCGGACAGGGAGTTCCGGGGAGCTGTTTTTT. Its protein is CASSRARTGSSGELFF.

The CDR3 sequence is CASRQNLNTEAFF. The CDR3, as DNA: TGTGCCAGCAGACAGAACTTGAACACTGAAGCTTTCTTT. The rearrangement joins TRBV7-8 to TRBJ1-1, with unresolved D. V lost 6 bases and J lost 0, with 8 bases in between. Germline values: CDR1 SGHVS, CDR2 FQNEAQ. The CDR3 consists of 13 residues.